Here is one T cell receptor (beta chain) with its context. Its antigen is unknown. Base qualities are not recorded, but no much larger clone differs from it by a single base. Libraries came from the immunoSEQ multiplex PCR assay. For TCR sequencing, RNA was extracted from every sample and reverse transcribed into cDNA to serve as template. First-strand cDNA was synthesized using SuperScript III with a 2:1 mix of oligo-dT and random hexamers. A synthetic immune receptor repertoire was used to measure amplification bias, and any remaining bias was corrected computationally. The source study handled its data this way. After raw reads were preprocessed to remove errors, the CDR3 was defined following IMGT conventions as running from the conserved cysteine to phenylalanine. To get clonality, Shannon entropy was normalized by log2 of the number of productive unique TCRs and the result was subtracted from 1. Scalp TCRbeta sequences were cross-referenced with sorted blood CD4 and CD8 repertoires so that the CD4 or CD8 identity of scalp clones could be inferred. As stored in TCRdb, this immuneACCESS dataset retains in-frame rearrangements with V and J assigned. A fraction of the clones does not appear; measured against another copy, unresolved V genes explain less than half of the discrepancy, and the remainder lacks a known reason. That table gives V, J and clone size, and the DNA gave D and trimming. This sample lists under 350,000 clones; over 45% were detected once. The ten biggest clones cover approximately 1.7% of the sample.

The sample belongs to a study of CD8+ T cells in alopecia areata (dated by TCRdb to between 2018 and 2020). Study-wide context: Treated patients were enrolled in an open-label pilot trial of oral tofacitinib, 5 to 10 mg twice daily, for moderate-to-severe alopecia areata. Patients stayed on tofacitinib for 6 to 18 months and then had 6 months of follow-up off drug so that delayed response and recurrence could be assessed. The study used high-throughput TCRbeta sequencing to examine T cell clonal expansion in alopecia areata, in both the C3H/HeJ mouse model and human patients. Clonality in the scalp was compared among normal scalp (n=4), patchy alopecia areata scalp (n=8), and alopecia totalis/universalis scalp (n=8). Biopsies were taken from tofacitinib-treated patients at baseline and at 4 and 24 weeks of treatment, and a later scalp biopsy was taken in several of the tofacitinib-treated patients. Human TCRbeta sequencing covered scalp tissue and sorted CD4+ and CD8+ peripheral blood T cells from patchy and totalis/universalis alopecia areata patients and healthy controls. TCRbeta CDR3 regions were amplified by immunoSEQ multiplex PCR using 35 Vbeta forward and 13 Jbeta reverse primers. RNA was obtained with the PAXgene miRNA kit for fixed scalp, the miRNeasy kit for PBMCs, and the RNeasy kit for mouse skin. For the treated patients, the SALT score, which quantifies what percentage of scalp surface area is affected, served as the measure of disease severity.

What the research found in general, with its limitations: Higher clonality and more expanded CD8+ clones were observed in lesional scalp than in normal scalp, particularly in alopecia totalis/universalis, a finding suggestive of antigenic drive. TCR sequences shared between patients were less clear than in mice, possibly partly because of HLA diversity in the patient population. During tofacitinib treatment, many expanded lesional clones remained in scalp and blood, and this persistence may partly explain relapse after treatment is stopped. With tofacitinib, both scalp clonality and the number of expanded CD8+ clones among the top 100 scalp clones went down significantly. Because the treated cohort was small and had only one nonresponder, larger studies are needed to examine links between baseline CD8+ expansion and response. Unlike mouse skin, which is dominated by gammadelta T cells, normal human skin has resident alphabeta T cells that are also sequenced, and this complicates analysis of the scalp TCR repertoire.

The germline V gene (reference sequence) provides CDR1 GTSNPN and CDR2 SVGIG. V was cut back by 2 bases and J by 0 bases, leaving a gap of 8 bases between them. From the cysteine up to the phenylalanine, the CDR3 has a length of 15 residues. Only the CDR3 part of the read is kept: 45 bases, read in frame from the first base. Taken with the paper, the label for time point translates to: about 25 weeks on oral tofacitinib. The treatment or condition tag for this specimen amounts to: oral pan-JAK inhibitor, 5-10 mg twice daily. Lesional scalp punch biopsies and peripheral blood were collected from alopecia areata patients. After PBMCs were isolated by density centrifugation and stained for CD3, CD4 and CD8, a FACSAria was used to sort CD4+ and CD8+ T cells.

This clonotype was obtained from a human donor with alopecia areata. This receptor chain uses TRBV30 and TRBJ1-6; TRBD1 is perhaps the D gene, given 5 matching bases. The sequencing here drew on CD4+ T cells sorted from blood, taken at week 24, from a patient treated with tofacitinib. CDR3 loop: CAWSIGGSYNSPLHF. The nucleotides are TGTGCCTGGAGTATCGGGGGCTCCTATAATTCACCCCTCCACTTT.